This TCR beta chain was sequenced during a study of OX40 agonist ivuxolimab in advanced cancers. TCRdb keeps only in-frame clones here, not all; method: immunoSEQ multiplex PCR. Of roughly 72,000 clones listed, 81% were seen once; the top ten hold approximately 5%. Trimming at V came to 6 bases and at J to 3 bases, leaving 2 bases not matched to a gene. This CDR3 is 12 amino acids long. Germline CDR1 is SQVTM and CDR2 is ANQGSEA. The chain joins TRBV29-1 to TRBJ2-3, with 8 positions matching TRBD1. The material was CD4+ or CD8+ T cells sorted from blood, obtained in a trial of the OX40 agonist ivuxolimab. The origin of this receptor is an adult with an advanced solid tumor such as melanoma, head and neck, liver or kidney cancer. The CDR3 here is CSVGDRTDTQYF. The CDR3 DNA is TGCAGCGTCGGGGACAGGACAGATACGCAGTATTTT.